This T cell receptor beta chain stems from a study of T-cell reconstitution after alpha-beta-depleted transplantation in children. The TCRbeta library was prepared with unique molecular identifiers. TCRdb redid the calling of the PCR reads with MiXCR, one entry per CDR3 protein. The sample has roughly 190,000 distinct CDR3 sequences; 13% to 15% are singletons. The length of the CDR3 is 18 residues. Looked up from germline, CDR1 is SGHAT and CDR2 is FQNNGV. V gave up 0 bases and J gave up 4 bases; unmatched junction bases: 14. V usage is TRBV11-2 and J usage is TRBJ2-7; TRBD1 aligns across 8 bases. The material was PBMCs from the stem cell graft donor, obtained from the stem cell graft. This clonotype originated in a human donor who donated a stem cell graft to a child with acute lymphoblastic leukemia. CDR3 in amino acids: CASSLELYRAGGPYEQYF. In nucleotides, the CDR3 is TGTGCCAGCAGCTTAGAGCTGTATCGGGCAGGGGGCCCTTACGAGCAGTACTTC.